The clone carrying this TCR beta chain showed up just once. The antigen is unknown. The run depth of the assay was deep. It was across several immunoSEQ plates that each subset's genomic DNA was evenly split. Libraries were prepared by immunoSEQ multiplex PCR; TCRdb keeps only in-frame clonotypes and omits some of them. The table has hundreds of thousands of clones, less than 96% seen once; the top ten hold about 0.064%. V trimming: 5 bases; J trimming: 3 bases; junction bases outside the gene matches: 13. In germline, CDR1 is SGHAT, CDR2 FQNNGV. The length of the CDR3 is 18 residues. This specimen belongs to a study of shared clonotypes between healthy human individuals. Study overall: Two women and a few men aged 18 to 49 made up the donors.

Study-wide results and limits: Sampling used blood alone; tissue repertoires probably differ.

The chain is built from TRBV11-2 and TRBJ2-7, with TRBD2 matching 13 bases. This clonotype was sampled from a woman aged 25 to 45 in good health. The sequencing sample was made of naive CD4+ T cells sorted from blood. Subset meaning: CD45RA+ positively selected. This chain's CDR3 is CASSRINRLAGGDYEQYF. The CDR3 DNA reads TGTGCCAGCAGCAGAATTAATAGACTAGCGGGAGGCGACTACGAGCAGTACTTC.